This T cell receptor beta chain derives from a study of ipilimumab plus nivolumab after autologous stem cell transplantation. Libraries were prepared by immunoSEQ multiplex PCR; TCRdb keeps only in-frame clonotypes and omits some of them. The sample contains around 16,000 clones, roughly four fifths of which appear only once. The germline CDR1 and CDR2 sequences are SEHNR and FQNEAQ (reference sequence). Trimming left V 3 bases short and J 4 bases short, with 14 bases between. The CDR3 is 15 amino acids. This TCR was sampled from a male donor with diffuse large B-cell lymphoma. This specimen was PBMCs, taken in a trial of ipilimumab plus nivolumab as post-transplant consolidation. The chain combines TRBV7-9 with TRBJ2-3; no clear D gene. The chain's CDR3 is CASSFQKLRPDTQYF. CDR3 in DNA: TGTGCCAGCAGCTTTCAAAAGTTGCGTCCAGATACGCAGTATTTT.